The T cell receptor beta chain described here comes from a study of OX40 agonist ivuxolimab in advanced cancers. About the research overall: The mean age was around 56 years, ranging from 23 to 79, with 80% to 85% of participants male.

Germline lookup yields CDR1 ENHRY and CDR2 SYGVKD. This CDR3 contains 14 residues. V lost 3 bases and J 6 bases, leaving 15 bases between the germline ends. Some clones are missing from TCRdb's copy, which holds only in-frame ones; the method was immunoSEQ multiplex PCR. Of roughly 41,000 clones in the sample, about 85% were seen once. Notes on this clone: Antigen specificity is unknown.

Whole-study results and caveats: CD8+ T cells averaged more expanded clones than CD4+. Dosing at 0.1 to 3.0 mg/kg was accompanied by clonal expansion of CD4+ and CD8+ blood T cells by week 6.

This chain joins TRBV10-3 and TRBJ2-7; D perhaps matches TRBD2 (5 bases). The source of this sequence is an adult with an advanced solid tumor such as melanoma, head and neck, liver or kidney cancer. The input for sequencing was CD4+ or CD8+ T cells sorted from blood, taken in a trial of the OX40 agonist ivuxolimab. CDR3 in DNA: TGTGCCATCAGTGATACGGGGAACCCGGGCGAGCAGTACTTC. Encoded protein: CAISDTGNPGEQYF.